The 14 T cell receptor beta chains below all came from one sample that was sequenced in a study of blood T cells in healthy people across ages. A second PCR, run for roughly 6 to 11 cycles, used a sample-barcoded 5' primer plus a J-beta primer mix. TCRdb reprocessed the 5' RACE reads with MiXCR, giving one entry per CDR3 protein. Altogether about 1.8 million distinct CDR3 sequences are present, about 50% being singletons, with the ten largest covering roughly 2.1%. Sequenced input: blood. These receptors originate from a woman in her thirties or forties in good health.

The chain recombines TRBV7-3 with TRBJ2-1; 8 positions agree with TRBD2. Losses at the gene ends were 1 base for V and 0 bases for J; bases not matched to a gene: 2. Germline-derived CDR1 and CDR2 are SGHTA and FQGTGA. The CDR3 is 16 amino acids. The CDR3 spells CASSLNAGGSYNEQFF. In DNA form, the CDR3 reads TGTGCCAGCAGCTTAAATGCGGGGGGCTCCTACAATGAGCAGTTCTTC.

The sample holds a few counts of this clonotype. This chain links TRBV20-1 with TRBJ2-5; weak D call: TRBD1 (5 bases). The V and J ends lost 0 bases and 2 bases respectively, with 7 bases between them. The germline gives CDR1 DFQATT, CDR2 SNEGSKA (reference sequence). The CDR3 has 13 amino acids. Here the CDR3 DNA reads TGCAGTGCTAGAGAGGACACGCAAGAGACCCAGTACTTC. Translation gives CSAREDTQETQYF.

V gene TRBV24-1 combines with J gene TRBJ2-2; 8 bases line up with TRBD1. V was clipped by 7 bases and J by 4 bases; unmatched bases: 10. Germline V CDR1 and CDR2: KGHDR, SFDVKD. The CDR3 totals 16 residues. CDR3 sequence: CATSEPDRGGTGELFF. CDR3 nucleotide sequence: TGTGCCACCAGCGAACCCGACAGGGGCGGCACCGGGGAGCTGTTTTTT.

The chain is built from TRBV10-1 and TRBJ2-3, with 12 bases aligning to TRBD2. In germline, CDR1 is WNHNN, CDR2 SYGVQD (reference sequence). The V gene end was trimmed by 11 bases and the J gene end by 4 bases; junction bases not matched to a gene: 19. The CDR3 contains 18 residues. CDR3: CASGEPLAGGHSADTQYF. The CDR3 DNA reads as TGCGCCTCCGGTGAACCGCTAGCGGGGGGGCATAGCGCAGATACGCAGTATTTT.

The chain has TRBV4-2 and TRBJ1-1; D is undetermined. Germline CDR1 reads LGHNA; CDR2 reads YNFKEQ. The CDR3 length is 14 residues. The V end was cut by 0 bases, the J end by 1 base, with 6 bases between. CDR3 region: CASSQDSRNTEAFF. The CDR3 DNA is TGTGCCAGCAGCCAAGATAGCAGGAACACTGAAGCTTTCTTT.

This clonotype appeared a few times. The gene calls are TRBV20-1 and TRBJ2-1; possibly TRBD1 for D (6 bases). The CDR3 has 14 amino acids. Germline-derived CDR1 and CDR2 are DFQATT and SNEGSKA (reference sequence). The germline V and J ends were trimmed by 4 bases and 2 bases, with 12 bases remaining between them. The CDR3 reads CSAMPPGAYNEQFF. In DNA form, the CDR3 reads TGCAGTGCTATGCCTCCAGGGGCCTACAATGAGCAGTTCTTC.

The chain recombines TRBV6-6 with TRBJ2-3, with 8 bases aligning to TRBD1. Trimming took 8 bases from V and 2 from J; bases not matched to a gene: 12. The CDR3 consists of 16 residues. Per the germline V gene, CDR1 is MNHNY and CDR2 is SVGAGI (reference sequence). DNA for the CDR3: TGTGCCAGCGGGGGTCGGCCGGGACAGGACACAGATACGCAGTATTTT. It encodes CASGGRPGQDTDTQYF.

The chain is built from TRBV20-1 and TRBJ1-1; D is uncertain. Germline assignment: CDR1 DFQATT and CDR2 SNEGSKA (reference sequence). The CDR3 extends over 12 amino acids. Trimming took 3 bases from V and 7 from J, leaving 12 bases between them. The DNA of the CDR3 is TGCAGTGCTAGCCTCCCGCGAGGTGAAGCTTTCTTT. Translation gives CSASLPRGEAFF.

The V and J genes are TRBV6-5 and TRBJ2-3; TRBD2 aligns across 9 bases. After removal of 7 bases from V and 2 bases from J, the junction contained 4 bases not matched to a gene. Per the germline V gene, CDR1 is MNHEY and CDR2 is SVGAGI. This CDR3 contains 14 residues. The CDR3 DNA reads as TGTGCCAGCACCAGCGGGGGGATCACAGATACGCAGTATTTT. Amino acid sequence: CASTSGGITDTQYF.

The chain couples TRBV4-2 to TRBJ1-2, with a tentative D call TRBD1 (6 bases). V lost 1 base, J lost 0 bases, and 9 bases lay in between. Germline-derived CDR1 and CDR2 are LGHNA and YNFKEQ. The CDR3 contains 15 residues. The CDR3 DNA follows: TGTGCCAGCAGCCAAGGGACAGAAGCTAACTATGGCTACACCTTC. This sequence encodes CASSQGTEANYGYTF.

This rearrangement joins TRBV6-1 to TRBJ2-4, with D hard to call. The length of the CDR3 is 13 residues. Looked up from germline, CDR1 is MNHNS and CDR2 is SASEGT. Trimming pared 0 bases from V and 13 bases from J, leaving 13 bases between. Here the CDR3 DNA reads TGTGCCAGCAGTGAAGCCTCACTTGTGAACCAGTACTTC. Encoded protein: CASSEASLVNQYF.

This clonotype was seen only a few times. V and J are TRBV18 and TRBJ2-5; tentatively, D is TRBD1 (7 bases). Germline lookup yields CDR1 KGHSH and CDR2 LQKENI. The CDR3 covers 15 residues. Trimming stripped 2 bases from V and 5 bases from J, with 15 bases between. DNA for the CDR3: TGTGCCAGCTCACCATCCGGGACAGCGGGCGAGACCCAGTACTTC. This translates into CASSPSGTAGETQYF.

The chain recombines TRBV4-3 with TRBJ1-1; D perhaps matches TRBD1 (6 bases). CDR1 and CDR2 from the germline V gene are LGHNA and YSLEER. Trimming shortened V by 1 base and J by 4 bases, and 13 bases separated the two germline ends. There are 15 residues in the CDR3. The DNA of the CDR3 is TGCGCCAGCAGCCAAGCACTCCGGGGGGCCACTGAAGCTTTCTTT. Translating gives CASSQALRGATEAFF.

This clonotype was seen only a few times. This chain uses TRBV29-1 with TRBJ2-7; weak D call: TRBD1 (5 bases). Germline CDR1 reads SQVTM; CDR2 reads ANQGSEA. Trimming left V 6 bases short and J 0 bases short, with 9 bases between. This CDR3 has 12 residues. CDR3 protein: CSVQTDSYEQYF. In DNA form, the CDR3 reads TGCAGCGTACAGACAGACTCCTACGAGCAGTACTTC.